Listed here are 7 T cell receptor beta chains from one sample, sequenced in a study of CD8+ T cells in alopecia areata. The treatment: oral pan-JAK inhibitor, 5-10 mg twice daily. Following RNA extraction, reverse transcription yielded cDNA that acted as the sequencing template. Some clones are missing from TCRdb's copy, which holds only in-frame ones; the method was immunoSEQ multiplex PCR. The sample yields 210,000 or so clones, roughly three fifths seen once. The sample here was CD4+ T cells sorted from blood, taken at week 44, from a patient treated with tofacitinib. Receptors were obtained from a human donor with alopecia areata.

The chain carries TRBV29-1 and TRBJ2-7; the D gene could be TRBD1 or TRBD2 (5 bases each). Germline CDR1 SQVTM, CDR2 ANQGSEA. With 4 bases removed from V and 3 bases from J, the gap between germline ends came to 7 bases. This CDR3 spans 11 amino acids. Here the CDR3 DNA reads TGCAGCGTTGCTGGGGGCTACGAGCAGTACTTC. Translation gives CSVAGGYEQYF.

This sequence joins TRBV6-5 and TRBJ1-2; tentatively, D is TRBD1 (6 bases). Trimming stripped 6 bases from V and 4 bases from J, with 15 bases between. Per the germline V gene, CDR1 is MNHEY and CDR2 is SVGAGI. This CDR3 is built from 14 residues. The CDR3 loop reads CASSRHDRSYGYTF. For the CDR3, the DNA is TGTGCCAGCAGCCGTCACGACAGGTCCTATGGCTACACCTTC.

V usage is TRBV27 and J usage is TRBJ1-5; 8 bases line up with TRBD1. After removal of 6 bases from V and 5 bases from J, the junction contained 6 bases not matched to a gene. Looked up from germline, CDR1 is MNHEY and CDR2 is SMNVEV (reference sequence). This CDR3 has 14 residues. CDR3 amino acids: CASSPTGAYQPQHF. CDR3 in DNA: TGTGCCAGCAGCCCGACAGGGGCATATCAGCCCCAGCATTTT.

The CDR3 nucleotides read TGTGCCAGCAGTGAATTACAAAGTGGGACTGAAGCTTTCTTT. Translated: CASSELQSGTEAFF. The chain combines TRBV25-1 with TRBJ1-1, with D hard to call. The CDR3 has 14 residues. V was shortened by 1 base and J by 5 bases, with 11 bases between the two germline ends. CDR1 and CDR2 (germline): MGHDK, SYGVNS.

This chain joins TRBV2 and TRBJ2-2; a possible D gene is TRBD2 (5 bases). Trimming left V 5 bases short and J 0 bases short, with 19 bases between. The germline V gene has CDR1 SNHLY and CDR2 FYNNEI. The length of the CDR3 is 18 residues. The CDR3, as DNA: TGTGCCAGCAGTCCGAGCCCCACGGGGATTTCGAACACCGGGGAGCTGTTTTTT. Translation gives CASSPSPTGISNTGELFF. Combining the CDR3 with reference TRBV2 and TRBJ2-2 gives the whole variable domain EPEVTQTPSHQVTQMGQEVILRCVPISNHLYFYWYRQILGQKVEFLVSFYNNEISEKSEIFDDQFSVERPDGSNFTLKIRSTKLEDSAMYFCASSPSPTGISNTGELFFGEGSRLTVL.

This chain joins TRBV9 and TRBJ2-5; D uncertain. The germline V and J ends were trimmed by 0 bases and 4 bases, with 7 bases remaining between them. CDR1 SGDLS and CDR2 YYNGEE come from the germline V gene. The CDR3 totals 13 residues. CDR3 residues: CASSVALGETQYF. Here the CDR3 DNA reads TGTGCCAGCAGCGTAGCTCTAGGAGAGACCCAGTACTTC.

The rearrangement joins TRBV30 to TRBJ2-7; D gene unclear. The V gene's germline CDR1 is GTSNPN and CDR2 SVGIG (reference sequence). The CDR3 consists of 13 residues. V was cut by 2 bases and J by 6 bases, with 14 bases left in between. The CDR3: CAWSRQDLPEQYF. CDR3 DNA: TGTGCCTGGAGTCGCCAGGATTTACCCGAGCAGTACTTC.